The 24 T cell receptor beta chains in this list originate from one sample, sequenced in a study of blood T cell repertoires in COVID-19. The data were produced by immunoSEQ multiplex PCR, yet TCRdb's version contains in-frame clones alone and is incomplete. The sample carries 250,000 to 400,000 clones, 87% recorded once. The sequencing input was peripheral blood. These receptors all come from a man aged 45-60 years with active or convalescent COVID-19.

The rearrangement joins TRBV28 to TRBJ1-2, with 9 bases fitting TRBD1. The junction had 8 bases not matched to a gene; V was cut back by 4 bases and J by 2 bases. The CDR3 totals 16 residues. Germline V gene lookup returns CDR1 MDHEN and CDR2 SYDVKM. CDR3 region: CASSYRQGVTNYGYTF. CDR3 DNA: TGTGCCAGCAGTTACCGACAGGGGGTTACAAACTATGGCTACACCTTC.

About this clone: Additional DNA sequences in this sample encode the identical CDR3. The chain carries TRBV28 and TRBJ1-2; D might be TRBD1 (5 bases). Per germline, CDR1 MDHEN and CDR2 SYDVKM. This CDR3 comprises 12 residues. With 3 bases removed from V and 8 bases from J, the gap between germline ends came to 10 bases. CDR3 coding DNA: TGTGCCAGCAGTTTTCGGGGGAGAGGCTACACCTTC. Translating it yields CASSFRGRGYTF.

The chain couples TRBV6-5 to TRBJ1-2; D perhaps matches TRBD1 (6 bases). V was clipped by 0 bases and J by 4 bases, with 12 bases between them. The CDR3 is 15 residues long. Germline V CDR1 and CDR2: MNHEY, SVGAGI. CDR3: CASSYSRAGVYGYTF. The CDR3 DNA reads as TGTGCCAGCAGTTACTCGAGGGCAGGGGTCTATGGCTACACCTTC.

J is TRBJ1-2 and V is TRBV7-3; D is possibly TRBD1 (6 bases). The CDR3 contains 13 residues. Trimming pared 1 base from V and 7 bases from J, leaving 10 bases between. From germline, CDR1 is SGHTA and CDR2 FQGTGA. This chain's CDR3 is CASSLKGGGGYTF. CDR3 bases: TGTGCCAGCAGCTTAAAAGGGGGTGGTGGCTACACCTTC.

V and J are TRBV28 and TRBJ1-1, with D possibly TRBD1 on 6 matching bases. There are 14 residues in the CDR3. V dropped 3 bases and J dropped 4 bases, with 12 bases sitting between them. From germline, CDR1 is MDHEN and CDR2 SYDVKM. CDR3 loop: CASSFHRVGTEAFF. DNA for the CDR3: TGTGCCAGCAGTTTCCACAGGGTTGGCACTGAAGCTTTCTTT.

The V gene is TRBV7-8, the J gene TRBJ2-7; TRBD2 agrees at 8 bases. Germline lookup yields CDR1 SGHVS and CDR2 FQNEAQ. This CDR3 region has 15 residues. Trimming cost V 4 bases and J 2 bases; bases outside gene matches: 7. This chain's CDR3 is CASSSISGITYEQYF. CDR3 in DNA: TGTGCCAGCAGCTCCATTAGCGGGATAACCTACGAGCAGTACTTC.

This clone occurred once. V gene TRBV4-1 combines with J gene TRBJ1-1; TRBD1 agrees at 11 bases. With V trimmed by 1 base and J by 0 bases, 10 bases remained unmatched. Germline-derived CDR1 and CDR2 are MGHRA and YSYEKL. The CDR3 loop spans 19 amino acids. The chain's CDR3 is CASSQGGGQGVLLNTEAFF. CDR3 bases: TGCGCCAGCAGCCAAGGAGGGGGACAGGGGGTTCTTTTGAACACTGAAGCTTTCTTT.

This chain links TRBV4-3 with TRBJ1-5, with a tentative D call TRBD1 (5 bases). The V end was cut by 3 bases, the J end by 6 bases, with 15 bases between. Germline-derived CDR1 and CDR2 are LGHNA and YSLEER. CDR3 size: 15 residues. CDR3 sequence: CASSQMGQGGQPQHF. The CDR3 DNA reads as TGCGCCAGCAGCCAGATGGGGCAGGGAGGTCAGCCCCAGCATTTT.

This chain joins TRBV2 and TRBJ2-6; the match to TRBD1 covers 8 bases. The CDR3 totals 16 residues. From germline, CDR1 is SNHLY and CDR2 FYNNEI. V shed 4 bases, J shed 2 bases, and the junction held 4 bases outside the gene matches. The CDR3 loop reads CASSVEDRAGANVLTF. For the CDR3, the DNA is TGTGCCAGCAGTGTTGAGGACAGGGCTGGGGCCAACGTCCTGACTTTC.

The chain is built from TRBV6-2 or TRBV6-3 and TRBJ2-3, with 7 positions matching TRBD2. V lost 2 bases, J lost 6 bases, and 11 bases stayed unmatched. This CDR3 comprises 16 residues. CDR1 is MNHEY and CDR2 is SVGEGT in the germline V gene. Here the CDR3 reads CASSYQRGHGRDTQYF. The DNA of the CDR3 is TGTGCCAGCAGTTACCAGCGGGGCCACGGTAGGGATACGCAGTATTTT.

V is TRBV4-2 and J is TRBJ2-7, with TRBD1 matching over 7 bases. V gave up 0 bases and J gave up 2 bases; unmatched junction bases: 4. The CDR3 length is 15 residues. The V gene's germline CDR1 is LGHNA and CDR2 YNFKEQ. The CDR3 DNA reads TGTGCCAGCAGCCAAGATTGGGACAGTACCTACGAGCAGTACTTC. This codes for CASSQDWDSTYEQYF.

The gene calls are TRBV19 and TRBJ2-2; the D gene is possibly TRBD1 (6 bases). The V gene lost 7 bases and the J gene lost 6 bases, with 21 bases spanning the gap. The length of the CDR3 is 16 residues. Germline V CDR1 and CDR2: LNHDA, SQIVND (reference sequence). The CDR3 sequence: CASTPSGQTVAGELFF. In DNA, the CDR3 is TGTGCCAGTACTCCGTCTGGACAGACTGTTGCCGGGGAGCTGTTTTTT.

The CDR3 DNA is TGCAGCTCTACAGGCACCCTATACAATGAGCAGTTCTTC. Its translation: CSSTGTLYNEQFF. The chain uses TRBV29-1 and TRBJ2-1, with a weak D call TRBD1 (5 bases). The CDR3 has 13 amino acids. Germline CDR1 SQVTM, CDR2 ANQGSEA. Trimming removed 8 bases from V and 4 bases from J, with 15 bases in between.

The genes are TRBV7-2 and TRBJ2-3; 7 bases are a match to TRBD2. In germline, CDR1 is SGHTA, CDR2 FQGNSA. This CDR3 is 15 amino acids long. The V and J ends lost 6 bases and 9 bases, in that order; junction bases with no gene match: 15. The DNA of the CDR3 is TGTGCCAGCAGATACGAGCTGGGGGGGTTCTTCACGCAGTATTTT. It yields the protein CASRYELGGFFTQYF.

This rearrangement joins TRBV4-1 to TRBJ1-1; D not resolved. Germline-derived CDR1 and CDR2 are MGHRA and YSYEKL. This CDR3 has 14 residues. Trimming cost V 0 bases and J 0 bases, with 5 bases left between them. CDR3 DNA sequence: TGCGCCAGCAGCCAAGAGGCCGTGAACACTGAAGCTTTCTTT. It is translated as CASSQEAVNTEAFF.

This rearrangement joins TRBV14 to TRBJ2-5; 9 bases map to TRBD2. Per germline, CDR1 SGHDN and CDR2 FVKESK. CDR3 size: 15 residues. Trimming at V came to 5 bases and at J to 2 bases, leaving 6 bases not matched to a gene. The CDR3 sequence is CASSSLAGRQETQYF. CDR3 nucleotide sequence: TGTGCCAGCAGCTCTCTAGCGGGGAGACAAGAGACCCAGTACTTC. The full variable domain, with the rest looked up from reference TRBV14 and TRBJ2-5, is EAGVTQFPSHSVIEKGQTVTLRCDPISGHDNLYWYRRVMGKEIKFLLHFVKESKQDESGMPNNRFLAERTGGTYSTLKVQPAELEDSGVYFCASSSLAGRQETQYFGPGTRLLVL.

CDR3 nucleotide sequence: TGTGCCAGCAGTGAAAAGCGGGGGGGCCGAGGAGATACGCAGTATTTT. Protein: CASSEKRGGRGDTQYF. V usage is TRBV2 and J usage is TRBJ2-3; 10 nucleotides align to TRBD2. Germline loops: CDR1 SNHLY, CDR2 FYNNEI. This CDR3 contains 16 residues. The J segment lost 5 bases and the V segment lost 2 bases, leaving 7 bases of the junction unmatched.

Of note for this clone: Compared with germline, one end of the junction differs, possibly owing to a read error. The chain employs TRBV2 and TRBJ2-1; 7 bases align to TRBD2. The CDR3 is 14 residues long. CDR1 SNHLY and CDR2 FYNNEI come from the germline V gene. CDR3 sequence: CATSLSGSYNEQFF. Written as DNA, the CDR3 is TGTGCCACCAGTCTTAGCGGGTCCTACAATGAGCAGTTCTTC.

V usage is TRBV7-2 and J usage is TRBJ2-7; weak D call: TRBD2 (6 bases). There are 14 residues in the CDR3. Trimming cost V 5 bases and J 0 bases, with 11 bases left between them. Germline V gene data show CDR1 as SGHTA and CDR2 as FQGNSA. CDR3 loop: CASSGGYDSYEQYF. The CDR3 nucleotides read TGTGCCAGCAGCGGGGGGTATGACTCCTACGAGCAGTACTTC.

In its sample, this clone was seen a few times. V and J are TRBV5-4 and TRBJ1-2, with D possibly matching TRBD1 (6 bases). Trimming stripped 0 bases from V and 4 bases from J, with 10 bases between. CDR1 and CDR2 (germline): SGHNT, YYREEE (reference sequence). This CDR3 is 14 amino acids long. The DNA for the CDR3 is TGTGCCAGCAGCTTGGTAGGGGACATCTATGGCTACACCTTC. Translating it yields CASSLVGDIYGYTF.

This chain connects TRBV18 to TRBJ2-4; D possibly corresponds to TRBD2 (5 bases). The CDR3 is 12 amino acids. V was clipped by 3 bases and J by 7 bases, with 7 bases between them. Germline-derived CDR1 and CDR2 are KGHSH and LQKENI. CDR3 sequence: CASSPTGNIQYF. The CDR3 nucleotides are TGTGCCAGCTCACCGACGGGGAACATTCAGTACTTC.

This clone has more than one count but fewer than ten. The CDR3 DNA reads TGTGCCAGCTCACCACCAAGCAGGGGGTCTGCTGAAGCTTTCTTT. Protein product: CASSPPSRGSAEAFF. The chain joins TRBV18 to TRBJ1-1, with 7 bases matching TRBD1. CDR1 is KGHSH, CDR2 LQKENI, per germline. V was clipped by 0 bases and J by 6 bases; unmatched bases: 7. The CDR3 loop spans 15 amino acids.

The rearrangement joins TRBV27 to TRBJ2-1; 7 bases are a match to TRBD1. The germline CDR1 and CDR2 sequences are MNHEY and SMNVEV (reference sequence). The V segment lost 2 bases and the J segment 8 bases; nucleotides outside the gene matches: 3. CDR3 length: 13 residues. CDR3 sequence reads: CASSLETGYEQFF. The CDR3 nucleotides are TGTGCCAGCAGTTTAGAGACAGGGTATGAGCAGTTCTTC.

This clone showed up just once. The V and J genes are TRBV4-1 and TRBJ1-5; TRBD1 matches at 8 bases. The CDR3 is 17 residues long. CDR1 MGHRA and CDR2 YSYEKL come from the germline V gene. The J segment lost 6 bases and the V segment lost 1 base, leaving 11 bases of the junction unmatched. CDR3: CASSQGLRGREFQPQHF. The CDR3 nucleotides read TGCGCCAGCAGCCAAGGACTCAGGGGGCGGGAGTTTCAGCCCCAGCATTTT.